Listed here are 3 T cell receptor beta chains from one sample, sequenced in a study of blood T cell repertoires in COVID-19. Libraries were prepared by immunoSEQ multiplex PCR; TCRdb keeps only in-frame clonotypes and omits some of them. The table has some 150,000 clones, roughly 85% seen once. Sequencing was done on a sample of PBMCs or T cells enriched from blood (not recorded which). The receptor source for this set is a woman in her forties or fifties who had recovered from COVID-19.

A word on this clone: Distinct nucleotide sequences in the sample also encode this CDR3. This rearrangement joins TRBV2 to TRBJ2-6; D is undetermined. Germline V lookup: CDR1 SNHLY, CDR2 FYNNEI. The germline V and J ends were trimmed by 3 bases and 1 base, with 4 bases remaining between them. The CDR3 runs 14 residues. As DNA, the CDR3 is TGTGCCAGCAGTGACAGATCTGGGGCCAACGTCCTGACTTTC. Translating gives CASSDRSGANVLTF.

This clone was detected only once. The genes are TRBV27 and TRBJ2-7, with TRBD2 matching over 8 bases. The CDR3 sequence is 15 residues long. From germline, CDR1 is MNHEY and CDR2 SMNVEV (reference sequence). J gave up 4 bases and V 2 bases, and 7 bases lay outside the gene matches. This chain's CDR3 is CASSLVREGTYEQYF. The CDR3, as DNA: TGTGCCAGCAGTTTAGTACGGGAGGGCACGTACGAGCAGTACTTC.

This chain links TRBV7-2 with TRBJ2-3; tentatively, D is TRBD1 (5 bases). Trimming cost V 4 bases and J 1 base, with 9 bases left between them. The length of the CDR3 is 14 residues. In germline, CDR1 is SGHTA, CDR2 FQGNSA. Here the CDR3 reads CASSSDIGTDTQYF. CDR3 sequence (DNA): TGTGCCAGCAGCTCGGACATTGGCACAGATACGCAGTATTTT.